Below, 26 T cell receptor beta chains from the same sample are listed, as sequenced in a study of cytomegalovirus exposure and HLA in healthy donors. The PCR was carried out with 60 Vbeta primers and 13 Jbeta primers. Profiling relied on immunoSEQ multiplex PCR, and the TCRdb table lists in-frame clones only, not all of them. The table lists 150,000 to 200,000 clones, roughly 80% of them singletons. The source material was PBMCs. These receptors all come from a woman in her thirties or forties in good health and CMV-seropositive.

J is TRBJ1-5 and V is TRBV18; maybe TRBD1 (6 bases). The CDR3 extends over 13 amino acids. The V end was cut by 5 bases, the J end by 6 bases, with 11 bases between. The V gene's germline CDR1 is KGHSH and CDR2 LQKENI. CDR3 amino acids: CASSTGSSQPQHF. CDR3 DNA sequence: TGTGCCAGCTCAACAGGGTCCAGTCAGCCCCAGCATTTT.

This clone showed up just once. The J gene is TRBJ1-2, the V gene TRBV15; D is ambiguous. The CDR3 runs 14 residues. The V end lost 1 base, the J end lost 10 bases, and 16 bases lay between the germline ends. CDR1 is LNHNV, CDR2 YYDKDF, per germline (reference sequence). The CDR3 DNA reads TGTGCCACCAGCAGAGCGGGTTACCCCTACCTCTACACCTTC. Translated: CATSRAGYPYLYTF. The full variable domain, completed using reference TRBV15 and TRBJ1-2, is DAMVIQNPRYQVTQFGKPVTLSCSQTLNHNVMYWYQQKSSQAPKLLFHYYDKDFNNEADTPDNFQSRRPNTSFCFLDIRSPGLGDTAMYLCATSRAGYPYLYTFGSGTRLTVV.

The V and J genes are TRBV4-3 and TRBJ1-1; D may be TRBD1 (5 bases). Per germline, CDR1 LGHNA and CDR2 YSLEER. This CDR3 comprises 14 residues. The V and J ends lost 3 bases and 10 bases respectively, with 18 bases between them. The CDR3 protein is CASSQGTGGEGAFF. CDR3 nucleotides: TGCGCCAGCAGCCAGGGGACCGGGGGTGAGGGAGCTTTCTTT.

This clone was seen only once. This CDR3 is missing its conserved last phenylalanine or tryptophan, likely due to a read error. The chain couples TRBV4-1 to TRBJ1-2; TRBD1 is a possible D gene (5 bases). This CDR3 spans 17 amino acids. Looked up from germline, CDR1 is MGHRA and CDR2 is YSYEKL. The ends were cut back, 7 bases at V and 2 bases at J, with 23 bases in the middle. The CDR3: CASNNPPQGGANYGYTS. The CDR3 region has the DNA TGCGCCAGCAATAATCCCCCTCAGGGCGGGGCAAACTATGGCTACACCTCC.

This chain connects TRBV10-2 to TRBJ1-3, with a weak D call TRBD1 (5 bases). CDR3 size: 14 residues. V lost 2 bases and J 4 bases, leaving 9 bases between the germline ends. From germline, CDR1 is WSHSY and CDR2 SAAADI. The CDR3 loop reads CASSEQGPGNTIYF. The CDR3 coding sequence is TGCGCCAGCAGTGAGCAGGGTCCGGGAAACACCATATATTTT.

This clone showed up just once. Lacking the conserved final phenylalanine or tryptophan, this CDR3 likely reflects a read error. It is unclear where the CDR3 begins or ends on the DNA, so no DNA is shown, and the CDR3 is as TCRdb lists it. V is TRBV28 and J is TRBJ1-1. The CDR3 length is 13 residues, termini included. Germline lookup yields CDR1 MDHEN and CDR2 SYDVKM. CDR3 sequence: CASSTGSIRGGVV.

J is TRBJ1-1 and V is TRBV19; D unresolved. Trimming took off 3 bases at V and 0 bases at J, with 14 bases between the two ends. The CDR3 length is 16 residues. CDR1 LNHDA and CDR2 SQIVND come from the germline V gene (reference sequence). This chain's CDR3 is CASSIVLTNLNTEAFF. Written as DNA, the CDR3 is TGTGCCAGTAGTATTGTTCTAACTAACTTGAACACTGAAGCTTTCTTT. Combining the CDR3 with reference TRBV19 and TRBJ1-1 gives the whole variable domain DGGITQSPKYLFRKEGQNVTLSCEQNLNHDAMYWYRQDPGQGLRLIYYSQIVNDFQKGDIAEGYSVSREKKESFPLTVTSAQKNPTAFYLCASSIVLTNLNTEAFFGQGTRLTVV.

The rearrangement joins TRBV18 to TRBJ2-5, with unresolved D. Looked up from germline, CDR1 is KGHSH and CDR2 is LQKENI. The CDR3 is made up of 14 amino acids. Trimming cost V 2 bases and J 0 bases, with 7 bases left between them. The chain's CDR3 is CASSPTVYQETQYF. The CDR3 DNA reads as TGTGCCAGCTCACCAACTGTGTACCAAGAGACCCAGTACTTC.

This clone appeared a few times. CDR3 sequence reads: CASSYDRGLTEAFF. CDR3 DNA: TGTGCCAGCAGTTACGACAGGGGGCTTACTGAAGCTTTCTTT. The chain recombines TRBV6-5 with TRBJ1-1; 10 bases match TRBD1. Losses at the gene ends were 2 bases for V and 5 bases for J; bases not matched to a gene: 2. Germline loops: CDR1 MNHEY, CDR2 SVGAGI. The CDR3 consists of 14 residues.

The rearrangement links TRBV5-1 to TRBJ2-2, with TRBD1 identical over 10 bases. This CDR3 spans 16 amino acids. The germline CDR1 and CDR2 sequences are SGHRS and YFSETQ. V shed 4 bases and J 4 bases; nucleotides not matched to a gene: 7. CDR3 amino acids: CASSVRTGGSTGELFF. Written as DNA, the CDR3 is TGCGCCAGCAGCGTCCGGACAGGGGGTAGCACCGGGGAGCTGTTTTTT.

This rearrangement joins TRBV5-4 to TRBJ2-1; 8 nucleotides align to TRBD2. The CDR3 runs to 17 residues. Per the germline V gene, CDR1 is SGHNT and CDR2 is YYREEE (reference sequence). The trim removed 7 bases at V and 7 bases at J, leaving 19 bases unmatched. DNA for the CDR3: TGTGCCAGCCGGCTCGGGGGGGTCGGCACCTTAAAAAATGAGCAGTTCTTC. This gives the protein CASRLGGVGTLKNEQFF.

The V call is TRBV7-2, the J call TRBJ2-1, with TRBD2 as a possible D gene (5 bases). With 5 bases removed from V and 0 bases from J, the gap between germline ends came to 11 bases. The CDR3 length is 15 residues. CDR1 and CDR2 from the germline V gene are SGHTA and FQGNSA. CDR3 coding DNA: TGTGCCAGCAGCACCCTAGCCACCTCCTACAATGAGCAGTTCTTC. The encoded protein is CASSTLATSYNEQFF.

V is TRBV7-3 and J is TRBJ2-7; no definite D call. V shed 5 bases and J shed 7 bases, with 12 bases lying between them. Germline lookup yields CDR1 SGHTA and CDR2 FQGTGA. There are 12 residues in the CDR3. The CDR3 region has the DNA TGTGCCAGCAGCAACGCCTCGCGGGAGCAGTACTTC. Translating it yields CASSNASREQYF.

This clone came up many times. The genes are TRBV5-8 and TRBJ1-5, with D possibly matching TRBD1 (5 bases). V gave up 3 bases and J gave up 6 bases, with 10 bases separating them. This CDR3 contains 13 residues. Germline V gene sequence: CDR1 SGHTS, CDR2 YDEGEE. CDR3 amino acids: CASSSTTVQPQHF. The DNA of the CDR3 is TGTGCCAGCAGCTCGACGACAGTTCAGCCCCAGCATTTT.

This clone was counted a few times. This rearrangement joins TRBV29-1 to TRBJ2-7; the D gene is possibly TRBD2 (6 bases). V lost 7 bases, J lost 0 bases, and 16 bases lay in between. This CDR3 is built from 14 residues. CDR1 and CDR2 (germline): SQVTM, ANQGSEA. The CDR3 sequence: CSAGYGGASYEQYF. As DNA, the CDR3 is TGCAGCGCGGGCTACGGCGGGGCCTCCTACGAGCAGTACTTC.

The genes are TRBV11-2 and TRBJ2-1; weak D call: TRBD2 (5 bases). This CDR3 contains 14 residues. V lost 5 bases and J 5 bases, leaving 13 bases between the germline ends. CDR1 SGHAT and CDR2 FQNNGV come from the germline V gene. DNA for the CDR3: TGTGCCAGCAGCCCCTTCGAGAGGGACAATGAGCAGTTCTTC. Translation gives CASSPFERDNEQFF. Using reference TRBV11-2 and TRBJ2-1 for the parts outside the CDR3, the full variable domain is EAGVAQSPRYKIIEKRQSVAFWCNPISGHATLYWYQQILGQGPKLLIQFQNNGVVDDSQLPKDRFSAERLKGVDSTLKIQPAKLEDSAVYLCASSPFERDNEQFFGPGTRLTVL.

The J gene is TRBJ1-3, the V gene TRBV28; D is perhaps TRBD1 (5 bases). The CDR3 length is 20 residues. Germline V gene lookup returns CDR1 MDHEN and CDR2 SYDVKM. Trimming left V 4 bases short and J 1 base short, with 26 bases between. The DNA of the CDR3 is TGTGCCAGCAGTTCCCTCTCAACCTCCGGGACTCCGAGGTCTGGAAACACCATATATTTT. It translates to CASSSLSTSGTPRSGNTIYF.

The rearrangement links TRBV11-1 to TRBJ1-3; D gene uncertain. This CDR3 region has 17 residues. Deletions cut 1 base from V and 2 bases from J, with 15 bases between. In germline, CDR1 is SGHAT, CDR2 FQDESV (reference sequence). The CDR3 is CASSLGSAGQAGNTIYF. CDR3 nucleotide sequence: TGTGCCAGCAGCTTAGGTTCGGCAGGCCAAGCTGGAAACACCATATATTTT. The full variable domain, its missing parts supplied by reference TRBV11-1 and TRBJ1-3, is EAEVAQSPRYKITEKSQAVAFWCDPISGHATLYWYRQILGQGPELLVQFQDESVVDDSQLPKDRFSAERLKGVDSTLKIQPAELGDSAMYLCASSLGSAGQAGNTIYFGEGSWLTVV.

V usage is TRBV25-1 and J usage is TRBJ2-6; 10 bases are shared with TRBD1. The CDR3 covers 17 residues. V was pared by 6 bases and J by 0 bases, with 5 bases of the junction left unmatched. CDR1 is MGHDK and CDR2 is SYGVNS in the germline V gene. For the CDR3, the DNA is TGTGCCAGCAGGGGACAGGGGAGGCCCTCTGGGGCCAACGTCCTGACTTTC. Encoded protein: CASRGQGRPSGANVLTF.

The CDR3 protein is CASSPLTSGTGEQYF. In DNA form, the CDR3 reads TGTGCCAGCAGTCCCTTGACTAGCGGGACGGGAGAGCAGTACTTC. The J gene is TRBJ2-7, the V gene TRBV27; 11 positions match TRBD2. Unmatched junction bases numbered 10, after V lost 5 bases and J lost 7 bases. Per germline, CDR1 MNHEY and CDR2 SMNVEV (reference sequence). This CDR3 spans 15 amino acids.

The chain carries TRBV11-2 and TRBJ1-1, with TRBD1 as a possible D gene (5 bases). CDR1 is SGHAT and CDR2 is FQNNGV in the germline V gene. There are 15 residues in the CDR3. V lost 1 base and J 3 bases, leaving 12 bases between the germline ends. The CDR3 protein is CASSLAGGGYTEAFF. The CDR3 bases are TGTGCCAGCAGCTTAGCCGGCGGGGGATACACTGAAGCTTTCTTT.

For the CDR3, the DNA is TGTGCCAGCAGCCCTGCGGGTCTAGCATTCGAGCAGTACTTC. It specifies CASSPAGLAFEQYF. This rearrangement joins TRBV6-5 to TRBJ2-7; a possible D gene is TRBD2 (5 bases). Germline assignment: CDR1 MNHEY and CDR2 SVGAGI. V was cut by 6 bases and J by 6 bases, with 18 bases left in between. This CDR3 has 14 residues.

The chain joins TRBV4-2 to TRBJ2-3, with 14 bases fitting TRBD2. This CDR3 has 19 residues. The trim removed 1 base at V and 3 bases at J, leaving 9 bases unmatched. Germline-derived CDR1 and CDR2 are LGHNA and YNFKEQ. The CDR3 spells CASSQGLAGGPGWTDTQYF. The CDR3 nucleotides read TGTGCCAGCAGCCAAGGACTAGCGGGAGGGCCAGGGTGGACAGATACGCAGTATTTT.

V is TRBV19 and J is TRBJ1-1, with a weak D call TRBD1 (6 bases). Germline assignment: CDR1 LNHDA and CDR2 SQIVND (reference sequence). The CDR3 length is 14 residues. V was shortened by 10 bases and J by 3 bases, with 18 bases between the two germline ends. CDR3 sequence reads: CATRQVASDTEAFF. CDR3 DNA: TGTGCCACCAGACAGGTTGCCAGCGACACTGAAGCTTTCTTT.

The chain carries TRBV28 and TRBJ2-3, with D possibly being TRBD1 (6 bases). The germline V and J ends were trimmed by 8 bases and 3 bases, with 12 bases remaining between them. The germline gives CDR1 MDHEN, CDR2 SYDVKM. The CDR3 has 13 amino acids. The CDR3 DNA is TGTGCCAGCGACGGGACATCAACAGATACGCAGTATTTT. It is translated as CASDGTSTDTQYF.

The rearrangement joins TRBV7-8 to TRBJ2-7, with a possible D match to TRBD1 (6 bases). Germline V lookup: CDR1 SGHVS, CDR2 FQNEAQ. V lost 5 bases, J lost 7 bases, and 24 bases lay in between. The CDR3 sequence is 16 residues long. CDR3 amino acids: CASSVTTGGRLGEQYF. CDR3 bases: TGTGCCAGCAGCGTAACGACAGGTGGCCGCCTCGGGGAGCAGTACTTC.